The entry below describes one T cell receptor beta chain. This sample is part of a study of tumor-infiltrating lymphocytes in oesophageal squamous cell carcinoma. TCRdb fed the PCR reads into MiXCR, producing one record per CDR3 protein. The data hold 10,000 to 12,000 distinct CDR3 sequences, with about three fifths observed a single time. V lost 6 bases, J lost 15 bases, and 21 bases lay in between. CDR3 length: 13 residues. Per germline, CDR1 SGHVS and CDR2 FQNEAQ. The source of this sequence is a female donor with esophageal squamous cell carcinoma. V gene TRBV7-8 combines with J gene TRBJ2-4; possible D gene TRBD1, 6 bases. The specimen sequenced was esophageal tumor tissue. The CDR3 region has the DNA TGTGCCAGCAGTCCCAGGGGACCTACCGACCGGTACTTC. The encoded protein is CASSPRGPTDRYF.